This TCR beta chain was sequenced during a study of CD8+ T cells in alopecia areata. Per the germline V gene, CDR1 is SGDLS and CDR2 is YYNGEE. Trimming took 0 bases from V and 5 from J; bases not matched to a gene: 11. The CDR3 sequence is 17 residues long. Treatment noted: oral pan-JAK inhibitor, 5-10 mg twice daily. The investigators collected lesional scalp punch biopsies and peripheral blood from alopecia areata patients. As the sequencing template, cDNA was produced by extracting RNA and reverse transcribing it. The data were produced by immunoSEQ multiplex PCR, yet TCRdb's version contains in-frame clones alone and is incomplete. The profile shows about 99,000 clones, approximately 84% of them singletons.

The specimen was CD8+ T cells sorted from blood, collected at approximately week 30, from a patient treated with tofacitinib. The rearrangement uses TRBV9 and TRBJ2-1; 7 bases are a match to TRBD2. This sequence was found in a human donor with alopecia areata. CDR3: CASSVVGSGIINNEQFF. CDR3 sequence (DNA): TGTGCCAGCAGCGTAGTGGGCAGCGGGATAATAAACAATGAGCAGTTCTTC.